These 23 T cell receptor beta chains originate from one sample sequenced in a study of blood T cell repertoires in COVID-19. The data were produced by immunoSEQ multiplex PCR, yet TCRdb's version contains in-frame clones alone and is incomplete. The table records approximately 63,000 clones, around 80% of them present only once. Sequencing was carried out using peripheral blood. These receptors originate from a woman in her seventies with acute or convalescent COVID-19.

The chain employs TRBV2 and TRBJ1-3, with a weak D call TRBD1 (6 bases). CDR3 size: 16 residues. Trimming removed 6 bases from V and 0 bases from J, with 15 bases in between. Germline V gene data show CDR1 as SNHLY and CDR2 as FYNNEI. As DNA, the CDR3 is TGTGCCAGCAGCCCAGACAGGTCCCGCTCTGGAAACACCATATATTTT. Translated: CASSPDRSRSGNTIYF.

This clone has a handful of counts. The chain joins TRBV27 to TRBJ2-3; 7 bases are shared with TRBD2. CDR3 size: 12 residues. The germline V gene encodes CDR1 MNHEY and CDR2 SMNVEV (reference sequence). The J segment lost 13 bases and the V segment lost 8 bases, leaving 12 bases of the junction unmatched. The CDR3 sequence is CASSRRGEKKYF. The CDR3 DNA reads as TGTGCCAGCTCTCGACGGGGGGAAAAAAAGTATTTT.

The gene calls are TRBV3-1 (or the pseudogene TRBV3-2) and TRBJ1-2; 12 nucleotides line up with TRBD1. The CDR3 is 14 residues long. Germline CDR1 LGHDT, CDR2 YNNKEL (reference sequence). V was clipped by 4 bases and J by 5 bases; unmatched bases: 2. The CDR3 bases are TGTGCCAGCAGCCGGGGACAGGGGGCGTATGGCTACACCTTC. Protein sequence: CASSRGQGAYGYTF.

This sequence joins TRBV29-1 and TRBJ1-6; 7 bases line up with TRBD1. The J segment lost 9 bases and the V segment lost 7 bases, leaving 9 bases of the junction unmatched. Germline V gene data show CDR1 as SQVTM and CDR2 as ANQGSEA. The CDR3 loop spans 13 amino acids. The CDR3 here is CSARQGVASPLHF. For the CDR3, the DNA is TGCAGCGCTAGACAGGGCGTAGCTTCACCCCTCCACTTT. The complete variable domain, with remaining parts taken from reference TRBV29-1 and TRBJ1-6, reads SAVISQKPSRDICQRGTSLTIQCQVDSQVTMMFWYRQQPGQSLTLIATANQGSEATYESGFVIDKFPISRPNLTFSTLTVSNMSPEDSSIYLCSARQGVASPLHFGNGTRLTVT.

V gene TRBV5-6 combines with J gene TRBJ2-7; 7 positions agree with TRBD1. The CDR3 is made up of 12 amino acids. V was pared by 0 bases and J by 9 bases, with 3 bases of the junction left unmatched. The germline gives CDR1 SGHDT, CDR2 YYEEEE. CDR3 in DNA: TGTGCCAGCAGCTTGGGACAGGGCGGGCAGTACTTC. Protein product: CASSLGQGGQYF.

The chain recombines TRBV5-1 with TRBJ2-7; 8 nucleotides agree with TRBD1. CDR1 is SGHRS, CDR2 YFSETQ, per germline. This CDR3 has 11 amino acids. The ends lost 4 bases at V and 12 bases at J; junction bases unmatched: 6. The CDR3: CASSADRALYF. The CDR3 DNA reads TGCGCCAGCAGCGCGGACAGGGCTTTGTACTTC.

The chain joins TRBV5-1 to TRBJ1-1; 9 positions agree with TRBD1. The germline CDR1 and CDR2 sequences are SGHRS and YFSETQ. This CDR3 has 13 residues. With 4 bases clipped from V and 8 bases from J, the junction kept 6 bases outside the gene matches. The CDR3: CASSDGQGMEAFF. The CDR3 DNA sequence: TGCGCCAGCAGCGACGGACAGGGGATGGAAGCTTTCTTT.

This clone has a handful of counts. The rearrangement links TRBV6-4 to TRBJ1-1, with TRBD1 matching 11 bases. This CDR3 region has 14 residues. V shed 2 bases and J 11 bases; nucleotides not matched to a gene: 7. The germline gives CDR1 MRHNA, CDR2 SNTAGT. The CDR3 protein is CASSDGQGAFDAFF. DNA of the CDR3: TGTGCCAGCAGTGACGGACAGGGGGCTTTCGACGCTTTCTTT.

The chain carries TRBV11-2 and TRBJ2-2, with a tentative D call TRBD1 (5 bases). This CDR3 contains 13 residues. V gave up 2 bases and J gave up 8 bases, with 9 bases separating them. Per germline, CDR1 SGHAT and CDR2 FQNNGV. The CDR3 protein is CASSLPWTGELFF. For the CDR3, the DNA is TGTGCCAGCAGCTTACCCTGGACAGGGGAGCTGTTTTTT.

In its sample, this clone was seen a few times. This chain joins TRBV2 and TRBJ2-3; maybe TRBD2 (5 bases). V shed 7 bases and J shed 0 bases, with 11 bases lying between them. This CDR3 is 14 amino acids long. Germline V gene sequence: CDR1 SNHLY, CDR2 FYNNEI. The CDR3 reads CASKVGVSTDTQYF. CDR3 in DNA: TGTGCCAGCAAGGTCGGGGTTAGCACAGATACGCAGTATTTT.

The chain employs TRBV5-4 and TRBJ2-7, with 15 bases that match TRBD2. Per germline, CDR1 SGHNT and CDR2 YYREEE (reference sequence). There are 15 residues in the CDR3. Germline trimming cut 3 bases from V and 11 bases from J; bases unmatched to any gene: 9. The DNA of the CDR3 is TGTGCCAGCAGCTCGGGACTAGCGGGGGGCAGATCTGAGTACTTC. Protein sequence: CASSSGLAGGRSEYF.

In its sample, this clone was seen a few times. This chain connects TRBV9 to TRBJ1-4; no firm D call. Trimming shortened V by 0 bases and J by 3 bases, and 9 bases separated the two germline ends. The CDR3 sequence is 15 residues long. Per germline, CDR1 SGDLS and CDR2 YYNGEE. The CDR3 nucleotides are TGTGCCAGCAGCGTAGTAGGGAGGCCTAATGAAAAACTGTTTTTT. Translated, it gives CASSVVGRPNEKLFF.

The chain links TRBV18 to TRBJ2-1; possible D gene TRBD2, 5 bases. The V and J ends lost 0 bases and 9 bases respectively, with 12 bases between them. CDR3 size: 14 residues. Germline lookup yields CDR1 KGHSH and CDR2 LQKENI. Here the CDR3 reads CASSPPYRAGEQFF. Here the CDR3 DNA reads TGTGCCAGCTCACCACCTTATCGGGCGGGTGAGCAGTTCTTC.

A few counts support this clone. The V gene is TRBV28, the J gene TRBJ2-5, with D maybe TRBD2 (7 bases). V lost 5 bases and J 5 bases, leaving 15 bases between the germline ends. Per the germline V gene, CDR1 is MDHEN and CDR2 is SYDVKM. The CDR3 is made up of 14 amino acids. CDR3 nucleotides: TGTGCCAGCAGTCCCGGGGGGCTGGTGGAGACCCAGTACTTC. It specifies CASSPGGLVETQYF.

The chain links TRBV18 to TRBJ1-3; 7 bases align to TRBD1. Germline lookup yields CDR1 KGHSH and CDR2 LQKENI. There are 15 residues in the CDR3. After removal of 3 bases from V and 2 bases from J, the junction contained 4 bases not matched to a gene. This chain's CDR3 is CASSPRGATGNTIYF. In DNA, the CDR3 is TGTGCCAGCTCACCCAGGGGGGCGACTGGAAACACCATATATTTT.

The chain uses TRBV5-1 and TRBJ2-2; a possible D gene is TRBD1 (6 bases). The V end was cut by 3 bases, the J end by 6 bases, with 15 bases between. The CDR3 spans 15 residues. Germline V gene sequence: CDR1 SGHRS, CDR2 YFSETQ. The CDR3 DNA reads TGCGCCAGCAGCTCTACTCCCGAGGGGGCCGGGGAGCTGTTTTTT. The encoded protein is CASSSTPEGAGELFF.

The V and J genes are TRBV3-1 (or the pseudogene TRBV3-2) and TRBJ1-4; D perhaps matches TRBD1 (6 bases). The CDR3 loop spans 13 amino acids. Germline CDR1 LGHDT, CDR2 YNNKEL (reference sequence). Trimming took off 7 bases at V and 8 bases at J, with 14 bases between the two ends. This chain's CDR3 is CASMGHWGEKLFF. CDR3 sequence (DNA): TGTGCCAGCATGGGACACTGGGGGGAAAAACTGTTTTTT.

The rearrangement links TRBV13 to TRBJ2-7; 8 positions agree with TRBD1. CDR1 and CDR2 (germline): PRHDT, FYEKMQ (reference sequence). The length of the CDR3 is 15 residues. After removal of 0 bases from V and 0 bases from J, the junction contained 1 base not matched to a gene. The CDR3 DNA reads TGTGCCAGCAGCTTAGGCGGACAGGGCTCCTACGAGCAGTACTTC. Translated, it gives CASSLGGQGSYEQYF.

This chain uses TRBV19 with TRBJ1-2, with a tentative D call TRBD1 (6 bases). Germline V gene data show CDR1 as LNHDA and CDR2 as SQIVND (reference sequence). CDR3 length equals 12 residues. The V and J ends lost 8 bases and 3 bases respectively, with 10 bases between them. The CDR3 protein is CASAGGYYGYTF. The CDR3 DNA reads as TGTGCCAGTGCGGGGGGCTACTATGGCTACACCTTC.

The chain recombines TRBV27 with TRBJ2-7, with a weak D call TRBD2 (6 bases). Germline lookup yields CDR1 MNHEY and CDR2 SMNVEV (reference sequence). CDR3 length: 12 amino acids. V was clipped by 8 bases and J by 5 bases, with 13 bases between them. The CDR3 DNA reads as TGTGCCAGCGGAGGGGCTCGGCACGAGCAGTACTTC. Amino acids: CASGGARHEQYF.

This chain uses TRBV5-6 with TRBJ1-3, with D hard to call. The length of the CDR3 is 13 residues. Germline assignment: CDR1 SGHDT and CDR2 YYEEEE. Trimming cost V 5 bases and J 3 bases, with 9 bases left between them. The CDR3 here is CASRGSRGNTIYF. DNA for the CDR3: TGTGCCAGCAGGGGCTCGCGTGGAAACACCATATATTTT.

The CDR3 is CASSNSGGLGYEQYF. The CDR3 DNA reads as TGTGCCAGCTCGAATAGCGGGGGATTGGGCTACGAGCAGTACTTC. The rearrangement links TRBV18 to TRBJ2-7, with 9 positions matching TRBD2. The CDR3 spans 15 residues. The V segment lost 6 bases and the J segment 3 bases; nucleotides outside the gene matches: 9. Germline lookup yields CDR1 KGHSH and CDR2 LQKENI.

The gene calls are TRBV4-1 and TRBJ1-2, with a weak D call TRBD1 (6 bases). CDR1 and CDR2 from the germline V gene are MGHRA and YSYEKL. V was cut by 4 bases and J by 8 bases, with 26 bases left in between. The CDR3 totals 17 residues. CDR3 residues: CASSPTTGGGPPIGYTF. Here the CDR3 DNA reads TGCGCCAGCAGCCCCACGACTGGGGGGGGGCCTCCTATCGGCTACACCTTC.